This T cell receptor (beta chain) was sequenced in a study of CD8 T cells in ankylosing spondylitis (dated by TCRdb to 2016 to 2017). In terms of the full investigation: The study profiled T cell receptor beta repertoires in healthy donors and ankylosing spondylitis patients to find disease-linked TCR variants. The full study cohort was made up of 25 ankylosing spondylitis patients and 108 healthy donors. Peripheral blood samples were taken, and synovial fluid was additionally collected from ankylosing spondylitis patients.

V ends up 7 bases short and J 4 bases short, with an unmatched junction base count of 6. The germline V gene (reference sequence) supplies CDR1 DFQATT and CDR2 SNEGSKA. From its cysteine to its phenylalanine, the CDR3 spans 12 amino acids. This entry keeps only the CDR3 DNA: 36 bases, framed from base 1. Instrument used: Illumina HiSeq 2500. Quantitative 5'-RACE with molecular barcodes was used to prepare TCR beta libraries. The authors processed their data as follows. A new computational method, built on a probabilistic model of VDJ rearrangement, was used to identify disease-linked TCR variants. TCRdb reanalyzed the raw reads on its own, using fastp at Q25 for trimming and MiXCR for clone calling, and kept in-frame beta chains. Rows are combined by CDR3 protein, so each entry shows the most common genes and DNA. These V and J calls rely on TCRdb rather than the paper's analysis. This sample gives fewer than 250,000 distinct CDR3 sequences in total; about 10% of them show up just once. Together, the top ten hold about 19% of the sample.

For this clonotype: Its antigen target is currently unknown. Base-call qualities are not available, and no considerably larger clone is one nucleotide away.

Broad study findings and their caveats: The disease-linked clones showed a CD8+ phenotype and occurred at relatively low frequencies in peripheral blood. Blood from ankylosing spondylitis patients appeared to be characterized by a TCR beta motif made up of 8 or 9 highly homologous amino acid variants. Some motif variants were previously reported in synovial fluid and blood of reactive arthritis patients, suggesting common disease-initiation mechanisms. The disease-linked clones were reported as significantly enriched in matched synovial fluid samples from ankylosing spondylitis patients.

Sequencing was done on a sample of blood, either unsorted or a sorted T cell fraction (not recorded which). This clonotype was sampled from a male donor with ankylosing spondylitis or in good health (not recorded which). The chain is encoded by TRBV20-1 joined to TRBJ1-2; 7 middle bases align to TRBD1. The DNA is TGCAGTGTAAGGGACAGCTTCTATGGCTACACCTTC. It is translated as CSVRDSFYGYTF.